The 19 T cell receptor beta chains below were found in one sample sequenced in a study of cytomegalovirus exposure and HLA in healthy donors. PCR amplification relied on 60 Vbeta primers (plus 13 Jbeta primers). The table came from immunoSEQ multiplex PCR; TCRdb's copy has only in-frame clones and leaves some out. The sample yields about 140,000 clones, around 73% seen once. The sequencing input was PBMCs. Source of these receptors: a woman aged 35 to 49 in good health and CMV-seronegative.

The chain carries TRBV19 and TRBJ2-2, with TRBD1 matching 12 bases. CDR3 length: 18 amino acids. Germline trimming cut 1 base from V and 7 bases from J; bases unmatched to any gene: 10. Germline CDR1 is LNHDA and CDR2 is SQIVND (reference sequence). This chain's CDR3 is CASSIGPWDRGRDGELFF. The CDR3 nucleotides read TGTGCCAGTAGTATAGGTCCGTGGGACAGGGGGCGCGACGGGGAGCTGTTTTTT.

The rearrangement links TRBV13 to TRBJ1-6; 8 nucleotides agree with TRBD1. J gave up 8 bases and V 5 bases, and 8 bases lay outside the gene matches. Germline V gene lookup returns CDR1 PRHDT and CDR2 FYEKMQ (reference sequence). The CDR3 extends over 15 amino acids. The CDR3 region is CASSNGQGEDSPLHF. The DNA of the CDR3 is TGTGCCAGCAGCAATGGACAGGGCGAGGATTCACCCCTCCACTTT.

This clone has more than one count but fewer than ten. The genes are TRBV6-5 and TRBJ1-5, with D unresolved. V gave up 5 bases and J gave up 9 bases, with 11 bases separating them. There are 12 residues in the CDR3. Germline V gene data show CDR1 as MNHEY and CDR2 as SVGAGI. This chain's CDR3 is CASSESFGPQHF. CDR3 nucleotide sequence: TGTGCCAGCAGTGAATCGTTCGGGCCCCAGCATTTT.

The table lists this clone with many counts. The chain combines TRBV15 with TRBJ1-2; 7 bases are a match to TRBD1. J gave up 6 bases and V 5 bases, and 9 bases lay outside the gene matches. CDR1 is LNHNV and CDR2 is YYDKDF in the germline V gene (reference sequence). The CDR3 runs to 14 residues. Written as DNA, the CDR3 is TGTGCCACCAGCGTGAACAGGGGTACAGATGGCTACACCTTC. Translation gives CATSVNRGTDGYTF. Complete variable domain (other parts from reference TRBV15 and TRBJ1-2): DAMVIQNPRYQVTQFGKPVTLSCSQTLNHNVMYWYQQKSSQAPKLLFHYYDKDFNNEADTPDNFQSRRPNTSFCFLDIRSPGLGDTAMYLCATSVNRGTDGYTFGSGTRLTVV.

The CDR3 spells CASSPGTSNYGYTF. As DNA, the CDR3 is TGCGCCAGCAGTCCCGGGACATCTAACTATGGCTACACCTTC. This chain connects TRBV5-1 to TRBJ1-2, with TRBD1 as a possible D gene (6 bases). Deletions cut 5 bases from V and 0 bases from J, with 11 bases between. The CDR3 covers 14 residues. Germline CDR1 reads SGHRS; CDR2 reads YFSETQ.

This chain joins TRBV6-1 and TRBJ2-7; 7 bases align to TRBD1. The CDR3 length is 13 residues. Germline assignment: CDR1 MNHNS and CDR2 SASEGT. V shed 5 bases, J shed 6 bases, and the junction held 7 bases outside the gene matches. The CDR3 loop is CASSTDRRCEQYF. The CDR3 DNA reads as TGTGCCAGCAGTACGGACAGGCGCTGCGAGCAGTACTTC.

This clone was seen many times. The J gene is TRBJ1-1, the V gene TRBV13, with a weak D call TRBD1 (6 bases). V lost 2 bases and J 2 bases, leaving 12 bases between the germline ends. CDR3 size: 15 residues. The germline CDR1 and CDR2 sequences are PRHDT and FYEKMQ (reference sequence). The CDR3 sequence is CASSLRAGENTEAFF. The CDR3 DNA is TGTGCCAGCAGCTTAAGGGCAGGGGAAAACACTGAAGCTTTCTTT.

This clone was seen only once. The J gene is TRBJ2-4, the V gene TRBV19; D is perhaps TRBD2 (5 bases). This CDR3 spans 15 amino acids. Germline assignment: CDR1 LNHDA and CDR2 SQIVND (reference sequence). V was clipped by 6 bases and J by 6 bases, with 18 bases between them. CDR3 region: CASSPDPTGLNIQYF. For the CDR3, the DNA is TGTGCCAGTAGCCCGGACCCGACGGGGTTAAACATTCAGTACTTC.

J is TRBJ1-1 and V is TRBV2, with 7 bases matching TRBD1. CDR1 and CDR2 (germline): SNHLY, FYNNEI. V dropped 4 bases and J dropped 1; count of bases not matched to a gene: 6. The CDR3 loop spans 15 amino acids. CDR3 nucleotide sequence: TGTGCCAGCAGTGTGCGGACAGGAGAGAACACTGAAGCTTTCTTT. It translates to CASSVRTGENTEAFF.

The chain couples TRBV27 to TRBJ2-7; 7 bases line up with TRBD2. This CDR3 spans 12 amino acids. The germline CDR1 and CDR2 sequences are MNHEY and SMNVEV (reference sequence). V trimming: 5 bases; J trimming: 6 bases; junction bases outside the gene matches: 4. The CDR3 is CASSGGDLEQYF. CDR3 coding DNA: TGTGCCAGCAGTGGGGGGGACCTCGAGCAGTACTTC.

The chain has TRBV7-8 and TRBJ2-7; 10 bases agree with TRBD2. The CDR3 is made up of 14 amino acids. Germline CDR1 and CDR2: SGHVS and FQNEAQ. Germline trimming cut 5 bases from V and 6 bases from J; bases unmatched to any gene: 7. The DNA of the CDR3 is TGTGCCAGCAGCCTGGGGACTAGCGCCGTCGAGCAGTACTTC. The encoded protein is CASSLGTSAVEQYF.

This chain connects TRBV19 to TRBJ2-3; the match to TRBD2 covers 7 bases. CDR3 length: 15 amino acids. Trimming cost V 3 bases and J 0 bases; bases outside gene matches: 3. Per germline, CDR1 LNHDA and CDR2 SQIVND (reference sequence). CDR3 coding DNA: TGTGCCAGTAGTATCCAGCGGGGTAGCACAGATACGCAGTATTTT. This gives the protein CASSIQRGSTDTQYF.

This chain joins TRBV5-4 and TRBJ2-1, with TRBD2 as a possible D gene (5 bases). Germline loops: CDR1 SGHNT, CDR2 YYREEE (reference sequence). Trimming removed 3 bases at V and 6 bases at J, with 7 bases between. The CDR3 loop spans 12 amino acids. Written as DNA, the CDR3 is TGTGCCAGCAGCTGGGCGGGCAATGAGCAGTTCTTC. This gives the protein CASSWAGNEQFF.

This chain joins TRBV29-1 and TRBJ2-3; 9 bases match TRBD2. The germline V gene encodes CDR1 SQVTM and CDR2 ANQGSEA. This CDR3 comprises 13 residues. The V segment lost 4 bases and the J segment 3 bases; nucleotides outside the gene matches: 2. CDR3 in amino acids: CSVGGGATDTQYF. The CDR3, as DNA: TGCAGCGTTGGCGGGGGGGCTACAGATACGCAGTATTTT.

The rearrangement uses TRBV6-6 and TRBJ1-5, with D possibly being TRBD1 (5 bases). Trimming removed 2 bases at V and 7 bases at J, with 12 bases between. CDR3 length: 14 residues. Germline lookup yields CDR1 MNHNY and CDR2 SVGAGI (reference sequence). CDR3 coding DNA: TGTGCCAGCAGTTACCAGGGTGGTAAACAGCCCCAGCATTTT. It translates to CASSYQGGKQPQHF.

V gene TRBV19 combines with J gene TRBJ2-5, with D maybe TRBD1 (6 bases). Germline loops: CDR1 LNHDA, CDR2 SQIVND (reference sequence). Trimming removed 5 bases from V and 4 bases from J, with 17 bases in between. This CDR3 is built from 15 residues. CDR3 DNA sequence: TGTGCCAGTAGTCAAGGACAGTCCAAAGGAGAGACCCAGTACTTC. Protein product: CASSQGQSKGETQYF.

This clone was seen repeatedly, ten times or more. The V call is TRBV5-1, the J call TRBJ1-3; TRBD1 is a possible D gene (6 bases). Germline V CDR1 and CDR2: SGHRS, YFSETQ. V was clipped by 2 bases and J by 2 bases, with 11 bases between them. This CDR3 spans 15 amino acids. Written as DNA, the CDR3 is TGCGCCAGCAGCTTCTCACAGGGAGCTGGAAACACCATATATTTT. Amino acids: CASSFSQGAGNTIYF.

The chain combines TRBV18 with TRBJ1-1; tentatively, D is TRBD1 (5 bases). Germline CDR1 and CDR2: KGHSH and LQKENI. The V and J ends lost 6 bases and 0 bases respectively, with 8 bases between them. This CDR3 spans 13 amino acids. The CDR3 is CASSTEMNTEAFF. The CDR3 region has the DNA TGTGCCAGCTCGACAGAGATGAACACTGAAGCTTTCTTT.

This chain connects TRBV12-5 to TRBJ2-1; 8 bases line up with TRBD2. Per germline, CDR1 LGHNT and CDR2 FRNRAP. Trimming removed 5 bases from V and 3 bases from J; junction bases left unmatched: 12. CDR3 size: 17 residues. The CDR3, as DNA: TGTGCTAGTGGTGGGAGCGGGGGAGGTGTTTTCTACAATGAGCAGTTCTTC. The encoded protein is CASGGSGGGVFYNEQFF. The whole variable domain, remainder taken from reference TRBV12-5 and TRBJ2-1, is DARVTQTPRHKVTEMGQEVTMRCQPILGHNTVFWYRQTMMQGLELLAYFRNRAPLDDSGMPKDRFSAEMPDATLATLKIQPSEPRDSAVYFCASGGSGGGVFYNEQFFGPGTRLTVL.